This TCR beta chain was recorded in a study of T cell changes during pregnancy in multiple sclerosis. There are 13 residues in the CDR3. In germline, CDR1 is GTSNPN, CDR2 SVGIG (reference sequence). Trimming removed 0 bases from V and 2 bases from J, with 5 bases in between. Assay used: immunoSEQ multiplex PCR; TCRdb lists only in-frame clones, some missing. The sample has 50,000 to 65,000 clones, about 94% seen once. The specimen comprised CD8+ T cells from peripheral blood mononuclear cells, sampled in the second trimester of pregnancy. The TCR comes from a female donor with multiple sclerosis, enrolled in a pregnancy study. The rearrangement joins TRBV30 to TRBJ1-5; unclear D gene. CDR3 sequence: CAWSVEGNQPQHF. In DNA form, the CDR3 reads TGTGCCTGGAGTGTGGAGGGCAATCAGCCCCAGCATTTT. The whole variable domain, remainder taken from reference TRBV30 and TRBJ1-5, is SQTIHQWPATLVQPVGSPLSLECTVEGTSNPNLYWYRQAAGRGLQLLFYSVGIGQISSEVPQNLSASRPQDRQFILSSKKLLLSDSGFYLCAWSVEGNQPQHFGDGTRLSIL.